One and the same sample provided the 10 T cell receptor beta chains below, sequenced in a study of breast tumors, draining lymph nodes, adjacent tissues. Breast cancer patients provided tissue from their axillary draining lymph nodes. TCRdb called the multiplex PCR reads again in MiXCR, with one record for every CDR3 protein. The sample consists of some 85,000 distinct CDR3 sequences, approximately 30% of them appearing once. Sequencing was performed on axillary lymph node tissue. The receptors stem from a female donor with breast cancer. Some clones in this sample may be carry-over from other donors' samples.

Comment on this clonotype: The conserved closing phenylalanine or tryptophan is absent in this CDR3, likely reflecting a read error. It is unclear where the CDR3 begins or ends on the DNA, so no DNA is shown, and the CDR3 is as TCRdb lists it. The V call is TRBV7-3, the J call TRBJ2-3; the tabulated D call, TRBD1, remains unverified against the DNA. Germline V gene sequence: CDR1 SGHTA, CDR2 FQGTGA. The CDR3 is made up of 17 amino acids, end residues included. CDR3 amino acids: CASSLNGAGQGADTQYL.

This clonotype was counted many times. This chain joins TRBV6-5 and TRBJ2-7; perhaps TRBD1 as D (6 bases). Germline values: CDR1 MNHEY, CDR2 SVGAGI. V was cut by 5 bases and J by 1 base, with 15 bases left in between. CDR3 length equals 15 residues. CDR3 nucleotides: TGTGCCAGCAGTCAGGCTGGGGGCCCTTCCTACGAGCAGTACTTC. Protein: CASSQAGGPSYEQYF.

This clonotype was detected many times. This chain links TRBV4-3 with TRBJ2-7; perhaps TRBD2 as D (5 bases). CDR3 size: 13 residues. V dropped 0 bases and J dropped 6 bases, with 9 bases sitting between them. Per germline, CDR1 LGHNA and CDR2 YSLEER. Here the CDR3 DNA reads TGCGCCAGCAGCCAAGATTTCGGAGGCGAGCAGTACTTC. It translates to CASSQDFGGEQYF.

Concerning this clonotype: This may be a read error, as it is one base from a much larger clone. This sequence joins TRBV20-1 and TRBJ2-1, with 12 bases lining up with TRBD2. This CDR3 region has 16 residues. The V gene end was trimmed by 0 bases and the J gene end by 9 bases; junction bases not matched to a gene: 9. Germline V gene sequence: CDR1 DFQATT, CDR2 SNEGSKA (reference sequence). CDR3 sequence: CSAREASGRAQAEQFF. The CDR3 coding sequence is TGCAGTGCTAGAGAAGCTAGCGGGAGGGCTCAGGCTGAGCAGTTCTTC.

The V and J genes are TRBV4-1 and TRBJ2-7; possible D gene TRBD1, 5 bases. The CDR3 has 13 amino acids. V was shortened by 5 bases and J by 5 bases, with 13 bases between the two germline ends. The germline gives CDR1 MGHRA, CDR2 YSYEKL. The CDR3 nucleotides are TGCGCCAGCAGCGACAGTAATGATGACGAGCAGTACTTC. It translates to CASSDSNDDEQYF.

With regard to this clonotype: A much larger clone lies a single base off, so this may be a read error. The CDR3 sequence is CASSRDGSSYNEQFF. In DNA, the CDR3 is TGTGCCAGCAGTCGGGACGGAAGCTCCTACAATGAGCAGTTCTTC. This chain uses TRBV6-1 with TRBJ2-1; D possibly matches TRBD1 or TRBD2 (5 bases each). V was pared by 5 bases and J by 0 bases, with 11 bases between. In germline, CDR1 is MNHNS, CDR2 SASEGT. This CDR3 comprises 15 residues.

To note about this clonotype: The junction does not match germline at one end; this may be a read error. The chain recombines TRBV4-2 with TRBJ2-5; TRBD2 matches 13 bases. Germline CDR1 is LGHNA and CDR2 is YNFKEQ. The CDR3 totals 17 residues. The CDR3 DNA is TGTGCCAACAGCCCAGAAACTAGCGGGAGGGCCCGGGAGACCCAGTACTTC. Protein: CANSPETSGRARETQYF.

About this clonotype itself: This may arise from a read error, as a much more abundant clone is one base away. The chain recombines TRBV9 with TRBJ2-1; TRBD2 agrees at 10 bases. This CDR3 comprises 16 residues. Trimming took 3 bases from V and 9 from J; bases not matched to a gene: 12. In germline, CDR1 is SGDLS, CDR2 YYNGEE. Here the CDR3 DNA reads TGTGCCAGCAGCGCAGTGGGTAGCGGGGGGCCCAGTGAGCAGTTCTTC. This sequence encodes CASSAVGSGGPSEQFF.

At least ten counts were recorded for this clonotype. V gene TRBV28 combines with J gene TRBJ2-7, with D unclear. Germline V gene lookup returns CDR1 MDHEN and CDR2 SYDVKM. V was shortened by 2 bases and J by 6 bases, with 8 bases between the two germline ends. The CDR3 contains 12 residues. The chain's CDR3 is CASSLMRLEQYF. The DNA for the CDR3 is TGTGCCAGCAGTTTAATGCGTCTCGAGCAGTACTTC.

About this clonotype: A junction end diverges from the germline sequence, so it may reflect a read error. V gene TRBV12-5 combines with J gene TRBJ2-1; 8 nucleotides match TRBD2. In germline, CDR1 is LGHNT, CDR2 FRNRAP. There are 13 residues in the CDR3. The DNA for the CDR3 is TGTGCCAGTGGTTTCGTACCGGGAGGGGGGCAGTTCTTC. This translates into CASGFVPGGGQFF.